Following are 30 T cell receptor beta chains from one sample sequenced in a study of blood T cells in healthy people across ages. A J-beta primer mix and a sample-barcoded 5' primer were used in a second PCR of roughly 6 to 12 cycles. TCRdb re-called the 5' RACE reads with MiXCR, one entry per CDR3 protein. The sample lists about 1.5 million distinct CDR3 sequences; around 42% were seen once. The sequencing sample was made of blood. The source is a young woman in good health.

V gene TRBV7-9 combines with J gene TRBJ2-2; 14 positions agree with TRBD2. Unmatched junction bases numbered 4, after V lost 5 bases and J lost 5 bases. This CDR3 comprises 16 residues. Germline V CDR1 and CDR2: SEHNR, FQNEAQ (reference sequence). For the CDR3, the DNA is TGTGCCAGCAGCCTGGGACTAGCGGGAGTGACCGGGGAGCTGTTTTTT. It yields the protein CASSLGLAGVTGELFF.

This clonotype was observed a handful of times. CDR3 sequence (DNA): TGTGCCATCAGAGCAGGGGGACTAGCGGGCAATGAGCAGTTCTTC. The encoded protein is CAIRAGGLAGNEQFF. V gene TRBV10-3 combines with J gene TRBJ2-1; TRBD2 agrees at 12 bases. V lost 6 bases, J lost 6 bases, and 6 bases stayed unmatched. This CDR3 has 15 residues. Looked up from germline, CDR1 is ENHRY and CDR2 is SYGVKD.

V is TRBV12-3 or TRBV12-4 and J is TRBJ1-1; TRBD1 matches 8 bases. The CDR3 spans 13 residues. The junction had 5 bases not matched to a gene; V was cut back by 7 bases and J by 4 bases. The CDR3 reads CASTDRVGTEAFF. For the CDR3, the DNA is TGTGCCAGCACGGACAGGGTGGGCACTGAAGCTTTCTTT.

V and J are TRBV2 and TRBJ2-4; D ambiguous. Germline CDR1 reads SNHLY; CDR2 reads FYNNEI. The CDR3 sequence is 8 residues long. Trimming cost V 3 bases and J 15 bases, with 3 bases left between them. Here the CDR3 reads CASSDLYF. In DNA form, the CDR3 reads TGTGCCAGCAGTGATTTGTACTTC.

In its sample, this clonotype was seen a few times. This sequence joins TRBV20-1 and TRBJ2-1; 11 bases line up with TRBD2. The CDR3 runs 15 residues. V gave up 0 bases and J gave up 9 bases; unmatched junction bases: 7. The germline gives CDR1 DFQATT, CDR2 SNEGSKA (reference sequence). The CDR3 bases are TGCAGTGCTAGAGATCAGGTAGCGGGGGGGCGTGAGCAGTTCTTC. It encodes CSARDQVAGGREQFF.

This CDR3 reads CASRNGQTDTDTQYF. The CDR3 DNA follows: TGTGCCAGCAGAAACGGACAAACCGACACAGATACGCAGTATTTT. The chain has TRBV11-2 and TRBJ2-3, with D possibly being TRBD1 (5 bases). The CDR3 loop spans 15 amino acids. Germline assignment: CDR1 SGHAT and CDR2 FQNNGV. Deletions cut 6 bases from V and 2 bases from J, with 15 bases between.

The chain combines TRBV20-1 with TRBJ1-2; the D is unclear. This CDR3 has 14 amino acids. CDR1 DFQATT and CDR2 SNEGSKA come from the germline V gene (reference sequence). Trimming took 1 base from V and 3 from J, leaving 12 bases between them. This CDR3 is CSARASPMDYGYTF. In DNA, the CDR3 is TGCAGTGCTAGAGCGTCACCGATGGACTATGGCTACACCTTC.

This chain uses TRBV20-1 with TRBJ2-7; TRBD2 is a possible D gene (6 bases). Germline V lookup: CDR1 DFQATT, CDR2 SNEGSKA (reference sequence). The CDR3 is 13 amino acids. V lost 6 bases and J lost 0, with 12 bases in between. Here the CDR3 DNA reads TGCAGTGCGTTGCGGGGACTCTCCTACGAGCAGTACTTC. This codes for CSALRGLSYEQYF.

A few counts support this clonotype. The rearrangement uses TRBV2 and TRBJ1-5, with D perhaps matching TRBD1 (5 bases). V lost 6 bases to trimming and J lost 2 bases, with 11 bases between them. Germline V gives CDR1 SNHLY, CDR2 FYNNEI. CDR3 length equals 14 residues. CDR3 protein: CASRGRGGNQPQHF. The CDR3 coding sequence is TGTGCCAGCAGGGGGCGAGGTGGCAATCAGCCCCAGCATTTT.

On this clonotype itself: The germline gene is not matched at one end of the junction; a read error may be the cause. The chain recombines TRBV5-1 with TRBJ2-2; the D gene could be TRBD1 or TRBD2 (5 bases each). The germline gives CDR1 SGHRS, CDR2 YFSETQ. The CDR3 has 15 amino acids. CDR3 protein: CTSSLTGTQTGELFF. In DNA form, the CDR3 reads TGCACCAGCAGCTTAACCGGGACCCAGACCGGGGAGCTGTTTTTT.

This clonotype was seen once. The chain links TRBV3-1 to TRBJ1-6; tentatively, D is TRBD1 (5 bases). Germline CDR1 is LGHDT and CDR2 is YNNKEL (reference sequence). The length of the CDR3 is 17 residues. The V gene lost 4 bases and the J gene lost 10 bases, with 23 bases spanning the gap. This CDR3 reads CASSPGEVRMGDSPLHF. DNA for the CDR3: TGTGCCAGCAGCCCTGGAGAGGTACGCATGGGGGACTCACCCCTCCACTTT.

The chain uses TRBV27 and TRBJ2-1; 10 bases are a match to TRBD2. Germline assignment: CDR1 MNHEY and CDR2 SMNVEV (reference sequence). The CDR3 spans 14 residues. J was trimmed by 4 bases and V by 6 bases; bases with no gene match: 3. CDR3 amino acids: CASRSGGGYNEQFF. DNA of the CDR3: TGTGCCAGCAGAAGCGGGGGGGGTTACAATGAGCAGTTCTTC.

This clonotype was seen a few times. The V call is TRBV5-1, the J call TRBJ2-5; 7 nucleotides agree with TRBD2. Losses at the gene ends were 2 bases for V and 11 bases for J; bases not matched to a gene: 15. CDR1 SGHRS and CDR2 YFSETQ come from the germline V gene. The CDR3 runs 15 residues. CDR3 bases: TGCGCCAGCAGCTTCCTAGCGGACTCCTACAATGAGCAGTACTTC. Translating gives CASSFLADSYNEQYF.

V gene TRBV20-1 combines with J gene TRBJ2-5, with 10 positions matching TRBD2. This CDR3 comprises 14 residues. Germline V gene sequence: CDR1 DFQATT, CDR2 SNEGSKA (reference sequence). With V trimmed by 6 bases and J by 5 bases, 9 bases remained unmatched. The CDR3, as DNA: TGCAGTGCCCTAGCGGGGGTTCTCGGTGAGACCCAGTACTTC. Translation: CSALAGVLGETQYF.

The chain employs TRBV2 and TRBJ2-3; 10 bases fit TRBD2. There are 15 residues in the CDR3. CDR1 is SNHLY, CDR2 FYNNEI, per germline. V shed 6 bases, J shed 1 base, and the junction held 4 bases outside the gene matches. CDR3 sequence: CASSGTSARTDTQYF. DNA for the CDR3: TGTGCCAGCAGCGGGACTAGCGCTCGCACAGATACGCAGTATTTT. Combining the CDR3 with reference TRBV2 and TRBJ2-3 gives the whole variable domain EPEVTQTPSHQVTQMGQEVILRCVPISNHLYFYWYRQILGQKVEFLVSFYNNEISEKSEIFDDQFSVERPDGSNFTLKIRSTKLEDSAMYFCASSGTSARTDTQYFGPGTRLTVL.

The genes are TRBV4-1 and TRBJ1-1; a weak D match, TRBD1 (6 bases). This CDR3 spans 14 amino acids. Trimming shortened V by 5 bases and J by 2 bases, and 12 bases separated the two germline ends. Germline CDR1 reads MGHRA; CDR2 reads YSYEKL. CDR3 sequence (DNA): TGCGCCAGCAGCTTAACACAGGGTAACACTGAAGCTTTCTTT. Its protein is CASSLTQGNTEAFF.

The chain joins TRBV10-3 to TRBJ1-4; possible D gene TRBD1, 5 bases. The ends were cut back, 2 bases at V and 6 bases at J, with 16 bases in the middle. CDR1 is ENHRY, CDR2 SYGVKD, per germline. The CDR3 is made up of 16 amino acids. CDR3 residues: CAISEVRGRVDEKLFF. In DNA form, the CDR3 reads TGTGCCATCAGTGAGGTCCGGGGCAGGGTTGATGAAAAACTGTTTTTT.

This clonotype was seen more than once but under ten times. The CDR3 nucleotides read TGTGCCAGCAGCTGGGGACTAGCGGGAGAATACGAGCAGTACTTC. Translating gives CASSWGLAGEYEQYF. The genes are TRBV9 and TRBJ2-7, with 14 bases fitting TRBD2. V trimming: 4 bases; J trimming: 4 bases; junction bases outside the gene matches: 4. Germline V gene sequence: CDR1 SGDLS, CDR2 YYNGEE. This CDR3 comprises 15 residues.

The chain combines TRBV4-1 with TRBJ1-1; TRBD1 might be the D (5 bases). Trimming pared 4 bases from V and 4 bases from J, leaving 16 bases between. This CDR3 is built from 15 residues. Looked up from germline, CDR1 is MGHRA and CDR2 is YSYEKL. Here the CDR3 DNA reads TGCGCCAGCAGCCCATCCGGGACCCGGGTCACTGAAGCTTTCTTT. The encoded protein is CASSPSGTRVTEAFF.

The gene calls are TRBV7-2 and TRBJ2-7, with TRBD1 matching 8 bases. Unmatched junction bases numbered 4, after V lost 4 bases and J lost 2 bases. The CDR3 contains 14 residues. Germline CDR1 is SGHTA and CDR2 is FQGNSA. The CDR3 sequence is CASSSATGAYEQYF. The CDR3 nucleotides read TGTGCCAGCAGCTCCGCGACAGGGGCCTACGAGCAGTACTTC. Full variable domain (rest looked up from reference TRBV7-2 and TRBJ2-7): GAGVSQSPSNKVTEKGKDVELRCDPISGHTALYWYRQSLGQGLEFLIYFQGNSAPDKSGLPSDRFSAERTGGSVSTLTIQRTQQEDSAVYLCASSSATGAYEQYFGPGTRLTVT.

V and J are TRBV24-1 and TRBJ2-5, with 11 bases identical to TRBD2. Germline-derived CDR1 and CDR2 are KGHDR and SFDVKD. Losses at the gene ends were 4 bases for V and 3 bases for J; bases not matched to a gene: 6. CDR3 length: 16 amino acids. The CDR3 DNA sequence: TGTGCCACCAGTGACCAGGGGACTAGCGGCGAAGAGACCCAGTACTTC. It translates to CATSDQGTSGEETQYF.

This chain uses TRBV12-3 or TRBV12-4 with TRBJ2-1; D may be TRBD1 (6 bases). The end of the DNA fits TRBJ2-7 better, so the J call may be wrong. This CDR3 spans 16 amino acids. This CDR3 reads CASSLPQGSVNNEQYF. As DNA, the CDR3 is TGTGCCAGCAGTTTACCTCAGGGGTCCGTAAACAATGAGCAGTACTTC.

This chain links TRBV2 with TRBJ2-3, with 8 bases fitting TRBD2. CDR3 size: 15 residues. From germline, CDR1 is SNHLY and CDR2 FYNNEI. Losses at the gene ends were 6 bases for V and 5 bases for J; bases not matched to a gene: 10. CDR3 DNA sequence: TGTGCCAGCAGCCAGCGGGGGCTGGTGCGAGATACGCAGTATTTT. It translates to CASSQRGLVRDTQYF.

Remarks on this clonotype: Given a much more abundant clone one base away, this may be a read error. DNA for the CDR3: TGCAGTGCTAGAGCTCGGGCGGGAATTTACGAGCAGTACTTC. Translating gives CSARARAGIYEQYF. This chain uses TRBV20-1 with TRBJ2-7; D may be TRBD2 (6 bases). The CDR3 consists of 14 residues. Germline assignment: CDR1 DFQATT and CDR2 SNEGSKA (reference sequence). The V gene lost 1 base and the J gene lost 4 bases, with 14 bases spanning the gap.

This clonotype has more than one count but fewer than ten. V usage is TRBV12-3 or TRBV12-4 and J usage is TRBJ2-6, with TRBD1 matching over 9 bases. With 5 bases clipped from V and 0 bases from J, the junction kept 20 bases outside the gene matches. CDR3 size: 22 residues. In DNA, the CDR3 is TGTGCCAGCAGTCCCGGACAGGGGTTGGCCGACCCAACAAACTCTGGGGCCAACGTCCTGACTTTC. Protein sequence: CASSPGQGLADPTNSGANVLTF.

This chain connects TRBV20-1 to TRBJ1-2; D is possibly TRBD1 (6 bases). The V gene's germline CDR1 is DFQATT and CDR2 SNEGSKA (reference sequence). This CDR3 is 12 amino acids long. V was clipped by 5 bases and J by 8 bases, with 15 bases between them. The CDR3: CSASDRTWGYTF. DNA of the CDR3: TGCAGTGCTTCCGACAGGACTTGGGGCTACACCTTC.

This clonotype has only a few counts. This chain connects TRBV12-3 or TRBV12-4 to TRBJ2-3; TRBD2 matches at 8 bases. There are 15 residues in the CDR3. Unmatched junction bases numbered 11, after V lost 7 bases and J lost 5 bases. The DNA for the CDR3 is TGTGCCAGCACAAAGGGTGGCGGGGGGATAGATACGCAGTATTTT. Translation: CASTKGGGGIDTQYF.

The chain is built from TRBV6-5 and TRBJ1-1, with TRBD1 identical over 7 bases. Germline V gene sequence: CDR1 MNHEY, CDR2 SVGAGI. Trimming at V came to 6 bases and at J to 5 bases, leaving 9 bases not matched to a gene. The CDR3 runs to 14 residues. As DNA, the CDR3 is TGTGCCAGCAGCCCAGGGGGATTCGGAACTGAAGCTTTCTTT. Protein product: CASSPGGFGTEAFF.

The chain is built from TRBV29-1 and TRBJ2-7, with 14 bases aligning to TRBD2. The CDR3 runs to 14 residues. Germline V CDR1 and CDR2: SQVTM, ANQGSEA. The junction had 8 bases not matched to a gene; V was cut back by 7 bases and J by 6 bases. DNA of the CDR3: TGCAGCGGGCGACTAGCGGGAGGGATTGGCGAGCAGTACTTC. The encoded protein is CSGRLAGGIGEQYF.

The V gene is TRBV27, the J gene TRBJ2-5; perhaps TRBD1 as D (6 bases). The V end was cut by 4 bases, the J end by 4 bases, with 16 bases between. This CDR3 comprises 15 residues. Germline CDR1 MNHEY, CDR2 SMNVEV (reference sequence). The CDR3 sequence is CASSSAHRAGETQYF. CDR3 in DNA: TGTGCCAGCAGTTCGGCCCACAGGGCGGGAGAGACCCAGTACTTC.